The clone carrying this T cell receptor beta chain has just one count. This may be a read error: a much more frequent sequence differs by one nucleotide. Trimming removed 5 bases from V and 3 bases from J, with 13 bases in between. This CDR3 has 14 residues. CDR1 SEHNR and CDR2 FQNEAQ come from the germline V gene (reference sequence). This sample is drawn from a study of regulatory T cells in long-lasting Graves disease. Time point in this sample: persistent/refractory GD, antithyroid drugs over 5 years with positive TRAb. PBMC-extracted RNA yielded the TCR library. For TCR beta, libraries came from iRepertoire HTBI primers and Arm-PCR of CDR3 regions. One entry per CDR3 protein results from TCRdb running MiXCR on the multiplex PCR reads. The sample lists hundreds of thousands of distinct CDR3 sequences; under 25% were seen once.

Specimen: peripheral blood mononuclear cells (PBMCs), collected when the disease was refractory, from a patient treated with antithyroid drugs. This clonotype was sampled from a female donor with Graves disease. The chain joins TRBV7-9 to TRBJ1-1; D is possibly TRBD1 (5 bases). CDR3 amino acids: CASSPPWGDTEAFF. CDR3 nucleotide sequence: TGTGCCAGCAGCCCACCGTGGGGGGACACTGAAGCTTTCTTT.